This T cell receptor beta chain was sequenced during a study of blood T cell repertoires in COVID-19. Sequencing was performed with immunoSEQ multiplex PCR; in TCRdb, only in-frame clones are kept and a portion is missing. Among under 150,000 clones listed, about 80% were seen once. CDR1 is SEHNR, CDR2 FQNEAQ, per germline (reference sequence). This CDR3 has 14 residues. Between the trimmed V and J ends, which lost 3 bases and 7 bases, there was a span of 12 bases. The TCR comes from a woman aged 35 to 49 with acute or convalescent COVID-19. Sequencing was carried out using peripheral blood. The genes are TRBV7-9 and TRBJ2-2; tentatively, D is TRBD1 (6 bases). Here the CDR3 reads CASSLNRVNGELFF. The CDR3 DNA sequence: TGTGCCAGCAGCTTGAACAGGGTAAACGGGGAGCTGTTTTTT.